This T cell receptor beta chain stems from a study of identical twins. Broader study findings: The models gave estimates that fell short of the out-of-frame TCR alpha sharing seen in monozygotic twins.

In this sample, this clonotype turned up many times. Its antigen remains unknown. V was clipped by 7 bases and J by 5 bases, with 16 bases between them. The CDR3 is 14 residues long. MiXCR, run by TCRdb on the 5' RACE reads, gives a single entry per CDR3 protein. The top ten clones hold about an eighth of a sample with some 760,000 distinct CDR3 sequences, 15% to 20% of them seen once. The sample was also reused in another study, on T cells expressing NK-cell markers. Per that paper: Sequencing of TCR beta repertoires drew on sorted CD3+CD56+NKG2C+, CD3+CD56+NKG2C- and CD3+CD56-NKG2C+ T cells. The study sequenced eight donors, seven HCMV-seropositive and one seronegative. The dominant NKG2C+ clonotypes represented roughly 1.0-7.5% of CD8+ T cells in more than five donors.

This clonotype originated in a woman aged 18-29 years in good health. Sequencing was performed on PBMCs. The rearrangement joins TRBV12-3 or TRBV12-4 to TRBJ2-3; D is uncertain. CDR3 residues: CASIQDRLRDTQYF. The CDR3 DNA follows: TGTGCCAGCATCCAGGACCGACTGAGAGATACGCAGTATTTT.